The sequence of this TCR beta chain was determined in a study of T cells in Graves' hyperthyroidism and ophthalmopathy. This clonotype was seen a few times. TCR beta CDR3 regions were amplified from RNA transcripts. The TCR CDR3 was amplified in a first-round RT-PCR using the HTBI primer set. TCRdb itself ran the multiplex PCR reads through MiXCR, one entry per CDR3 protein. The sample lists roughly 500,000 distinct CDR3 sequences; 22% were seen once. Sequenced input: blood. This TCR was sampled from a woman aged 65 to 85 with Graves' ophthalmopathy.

The CDR3 reads CASSADRDTEAFF. In DNA form, the CDR3 reads TGTGCCAGCAGCGCGGACAGGGACACTGAAGCTTTCTTT. The chain has TRBV5-5 and TRBJ1-1, with 8 bases identical to TRBD1. Germline lookup yields CDR1 SGHKS and CDR2 YYEKEE (reference sequence). The junction had 2 bases not matched to a gene; V was cut back by 4 bases and J by 3 bases. The CDR3 sequence is 13 residues long.